This passage covers 2 T cell receptor beta chains from one sample sequenced in a study of cytomegalovirus exposure and HLA in healthy donors. PCR used 60 Vbeta primers and 13 Jbeta primers. Here immunoSEQ multiplex PCR was the method, and the copy in TCRdb shows in-frame clones only, minus some. The repertoire has approximately 110,000 clones, around two thirds of them found once; the top ten carry approximately 4.3%. Input material: PBMCs. The receptors were sampled from a man aged 55 to 70 in good health and CMV-seropositive.

The chain joins TRBV7-2 to TRBJ2-2; TRBD2 matches 8 bases. The V segment lost 5 bases and the J segment 8 bases; nucleotides outside the gene matches: 13. Germline V gene lookup returns CDR1 SGHTA and CDR2 FQGNSA. This CDR3 contains 16 residues. The CDR3 is CASSLLNGGAAGELFF. Written as DNA, the CDR3 is TGTGCCAGCAGCCTACTGAACGGGGGGGCGGCGGGGGAGCTGTTTTTT.

This chain links TRBV5-1 with TRBJ1-2; D is undetermined. The CDR3 runs to 14 residues. The germline gives CDR1 SGHRS, CDR2 YFSETQ. V was pared by 0 bases and J by 10 bases, with 16 bases between. CDR3 in amino acids: CASSLDRALSDYTF. In DNA form, the CDR3 reads TGCGCCAGCAGCTTGGACAGAGCTTTGTCCGACTACACCTTC.